This T cell receptor beta chain came from a study of radiation and T cells in renal cell carcinoma (dated by TCRdb to 2019 to 2021). Context from the whole study: Samples came from a clinical trial, in which primary renal cell carcinomas received 15 Gy stereotactic body radiation therapy followed by nephrectomy 4 weeks later. TCR beta sequencing covered 50 to 55 samples in total, comprising some 25 tumors and around 27 peripheral blood samples. A total of 4,016,671 unique CDR3 nucleotide sequences, encoding roughly 2.7 million unique CDR3 amino acid sequences, were found across all 50 or so samples.

The time point label corresponds to: blood 2 weeks post-SBRT. The label giving this sample's treatment or condition can be read as: 15 Gy SBRT to primary tumor, nephrectomy 4 weeks later. To follow tumor-enriched clonotypes, peripheral blood was collected serially from radiation-treated patients at baseline and again at 2 weeks and 4 weeks after SBRT. All patients had renal cell carcinoma with clear cell pathology. Genomic DNA for TCR sequencing was prepared using the QIAamp DNA Blood Mini Kit (Qiagen). Samples were included in the analyses only if all quality control checks were passed. TCR beta libraries were generated from genomic DNA with the immunoSEQ kit, following the manufacturer's recommendations. For library preparation, a first multiplex PCR was performed with proprietary primers, followed by a second PCR in which unique barcodes were added, and bead cleanups were performed after each round. Each sample batch included a kit-provided positive control reaction and a negative control reaction. The final libraries were assessed on an Agilent 4200 TapeStation D1000 ScreenTape, pooled by volume, and quantified by qPCR. Sequencing was performed on an Illumina NextSeq500 using a MidOutput 150-cycle cartridge, with 156 Read1 cycles, 15 Index1 cycles, and the kit custom primers. The pooled library was loaded at roughly 1 pM with an approximately 20% PhiX control spike-in. As for the authors' bioinformatics: Vendor-processed data were analyzed in R, with a clonotype defined as all T cells sharing the same CDR3 nucleotide sequence. In the clone abundance analyses, frequencies in each sample were normalized to that sample's 10,000 most abundant clones. Before analysis, public T cell clones were removed, and these numbered fewer than six per sample on average. A difference in abundance of at least 32-fold between compartments was used to define tumor-enriched and baseline blood-enriched clonotypes. Clonotypes expanded or contracted between blood time points were identified with a beta-binomial differential abundance model. The Baroni-Urbani and Buser coefficient was used to measure tumor-blood repertoire similarity, and groups were compared with two-tailed Wilcoxon tests in R. TCRdb retrieved this table from immuneACCESS and kept in-frame rearrangements only. Not all clones are present; in checked studies, unresolved V genes account for under half, and no reason is known for the remainder. V and J calls plus clone size are reproduced from that table; the DNA served to infer D and trimming. This sample holds 150,000 to 160,000 clones; around 90% were observed only once. The biggest ten clones account for 10% to 15% of the sample.

About this clone itself: Its cognate antigen has yet to be identified. Per-nucleotide qualities are absent, and no much larger clonotype sits a single base away.

Overall study results and their limits: Dynamics of the blood repertoire were not tracked past 4 weeks after treatment. With a single-armed trial design, the study had no way to address how radiation dose or scheduling affects the TCR repertoire. Because pretreatment tumor biopsies were not available, the baseline intratumoral presence of clonotypes could not be determined. In blood, the top tumor clonotypes increased between baseline and 2 weeks post-radiation and then shrank by 4 weeks, which suggests that tumor-resident clones expanded only transiently.

The sequencing here drew on blood, taken from a patient whose treatment included radiotherapy and nephrectomy. The TCR was taken from a woman between 50 and 59 years old with renal cell carcinoma.

The CDR3 protein sequence reads: CASSIFPYGYTF. The DNA reads TGTGCCAGTAGTATTTTCCCCTATGGCTACACCTTC. This chain joins TRBV19 to TRBJ1-2, with no confident D gene call. The CDR3, cysteine through phenylalanine, is 12 amino acids long. The entry retains the CDR3 DNA only, 36 bases that are in frame from base 1. A distance of 6 bases separates the germline ends of V and J, which lose 3 bases and 4 bases respectively. CDR1 and CDR2 are drawn from the germline V gene (reference sequence): LNHDA, SQIVND.